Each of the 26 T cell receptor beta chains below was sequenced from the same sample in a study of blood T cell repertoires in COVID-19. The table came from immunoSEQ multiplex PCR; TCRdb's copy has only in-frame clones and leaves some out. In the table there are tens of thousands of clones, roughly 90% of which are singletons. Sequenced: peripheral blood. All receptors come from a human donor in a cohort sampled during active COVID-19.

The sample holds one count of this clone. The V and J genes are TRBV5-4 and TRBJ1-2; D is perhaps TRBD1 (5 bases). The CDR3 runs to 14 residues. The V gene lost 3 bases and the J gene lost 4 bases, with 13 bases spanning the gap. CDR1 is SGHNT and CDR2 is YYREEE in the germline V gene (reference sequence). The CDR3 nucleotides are TGTGCCAGCAGCTATCTAACAGGCCCCTATGGCTACACCTTC. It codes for CASSYLTGPYGYTF.

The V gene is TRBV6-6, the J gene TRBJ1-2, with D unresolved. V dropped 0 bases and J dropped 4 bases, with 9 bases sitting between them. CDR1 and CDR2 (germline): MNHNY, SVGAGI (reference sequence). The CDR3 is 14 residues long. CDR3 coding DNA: TGTGCCAGCAGTTACTCGCGGGCTTCCTATGGCTACACCTTC. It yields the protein CASSYSRASYGYTF.

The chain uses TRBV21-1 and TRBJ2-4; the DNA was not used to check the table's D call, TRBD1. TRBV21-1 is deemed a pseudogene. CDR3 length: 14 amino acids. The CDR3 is CASSKGLLGNIQYF. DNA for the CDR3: TGTGCCAGCAGCAAGGGGCTTTTGGGAAACATTCAGTACTTC.

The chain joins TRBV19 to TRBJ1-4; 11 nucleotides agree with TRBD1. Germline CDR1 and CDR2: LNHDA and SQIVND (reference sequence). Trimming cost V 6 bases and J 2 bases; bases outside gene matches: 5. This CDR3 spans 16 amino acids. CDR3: CASRLDRGHTNEKLFF. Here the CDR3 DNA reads TGTGCCAGTAGATTGGACAGGGGGCATACTAATGAAAAACTGTTTTTT.

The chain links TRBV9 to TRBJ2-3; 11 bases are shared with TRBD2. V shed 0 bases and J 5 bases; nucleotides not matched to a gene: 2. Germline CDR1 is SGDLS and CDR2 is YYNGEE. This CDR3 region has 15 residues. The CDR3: CASSVGLAGLDTQYF. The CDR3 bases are TGTGCCAGCAGCGTAGGACTAGCGGGGCTAGATACGCAGTATTTT.

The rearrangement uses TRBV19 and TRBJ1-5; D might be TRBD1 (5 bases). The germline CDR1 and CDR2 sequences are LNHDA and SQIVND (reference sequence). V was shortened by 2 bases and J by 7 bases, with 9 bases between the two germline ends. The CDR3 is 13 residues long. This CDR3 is CASSIQGGQPQHF. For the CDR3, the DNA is TGTGCCAGTAGTATACAGGGAGGACAGCCCCAGCATTTT. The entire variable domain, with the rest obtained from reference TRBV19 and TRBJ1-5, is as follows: DGGITQSPKYLFRKEGQNVTLSCEQNLNHDAMYWYRQDPGQGLRLIYYSQIVNDFQKGDIAEGYSVSREKKESFPLTVTSAQKNPTAFYLCASSIQGGQPQHFGDGTRLSIL.

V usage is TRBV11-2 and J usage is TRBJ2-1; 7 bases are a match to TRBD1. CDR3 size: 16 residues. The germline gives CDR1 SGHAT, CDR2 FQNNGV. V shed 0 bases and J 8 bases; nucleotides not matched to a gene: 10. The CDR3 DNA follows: TGTGCCAGCAGCTTAGAATGGGCAGGGGGAGTCGATGAGCAGTTCTTC. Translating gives CASSLEWAGGVDEQFF.

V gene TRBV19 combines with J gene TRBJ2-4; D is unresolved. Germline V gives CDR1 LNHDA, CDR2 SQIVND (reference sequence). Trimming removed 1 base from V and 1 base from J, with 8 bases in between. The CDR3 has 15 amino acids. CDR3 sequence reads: CASSIGLIAKNIQYF. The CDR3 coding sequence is TGTGCCAGTAGTATAGGGCTCATTGCCAAAAACATTCAGTACTTC.

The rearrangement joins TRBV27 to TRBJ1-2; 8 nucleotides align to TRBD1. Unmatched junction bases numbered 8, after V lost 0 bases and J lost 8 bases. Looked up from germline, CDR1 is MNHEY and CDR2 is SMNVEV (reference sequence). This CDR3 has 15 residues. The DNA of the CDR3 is TGTGCCAGCAGTTTATCAGACAGGGGAGGAAGGGGCTACACCTTC. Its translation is CASSLSDRGGRGYTF.

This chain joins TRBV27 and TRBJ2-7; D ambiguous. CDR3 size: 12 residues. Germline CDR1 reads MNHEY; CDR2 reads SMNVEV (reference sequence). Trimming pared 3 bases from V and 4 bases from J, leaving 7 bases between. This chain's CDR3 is CASSFFGYEQYF. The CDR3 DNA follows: TGTGCCAGCAGTTTTTTCGGGTACGAGCAGTACTTC.

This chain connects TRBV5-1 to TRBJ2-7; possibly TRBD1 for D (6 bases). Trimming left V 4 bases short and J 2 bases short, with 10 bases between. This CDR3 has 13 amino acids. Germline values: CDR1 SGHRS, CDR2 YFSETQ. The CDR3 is CASSPGQTYEQYF. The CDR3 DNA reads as TGCGCCAGCAGCCCCGGACAGACCTACGAGCAGTACTTC.

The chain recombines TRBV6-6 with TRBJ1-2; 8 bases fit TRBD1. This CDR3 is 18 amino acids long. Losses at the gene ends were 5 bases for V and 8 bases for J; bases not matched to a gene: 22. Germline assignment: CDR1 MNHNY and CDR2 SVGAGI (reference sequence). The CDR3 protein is CASSLRVGTGAFSGGYTF. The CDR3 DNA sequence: TGTGCCAGCAGTCTACGTGTCGGGACAGGAGCCTTTTCGGGGGGCTACACCTTC.

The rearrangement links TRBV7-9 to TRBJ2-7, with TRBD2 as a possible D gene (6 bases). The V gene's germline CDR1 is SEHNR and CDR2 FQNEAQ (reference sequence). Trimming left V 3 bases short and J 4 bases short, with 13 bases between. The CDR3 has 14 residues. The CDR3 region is CASSFAGSGYEQYF. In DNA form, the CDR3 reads TGTGCCAGCAGCTTCGCGGGGTCCGGTTACGAGCAGTACTTC.

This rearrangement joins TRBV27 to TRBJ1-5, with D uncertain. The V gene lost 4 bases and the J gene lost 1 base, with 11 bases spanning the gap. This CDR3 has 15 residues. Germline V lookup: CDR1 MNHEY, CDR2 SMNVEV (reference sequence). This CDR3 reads CASSSAHLSNQPQHF. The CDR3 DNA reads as TGTGCCAGCAGTTCAGCGCACCTAAGCAATCAGCCCCAGCATTTT.

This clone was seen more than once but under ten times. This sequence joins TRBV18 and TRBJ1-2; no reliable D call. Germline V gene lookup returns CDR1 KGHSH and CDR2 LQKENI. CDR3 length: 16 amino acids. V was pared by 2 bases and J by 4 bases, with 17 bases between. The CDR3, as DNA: TGTGCCAGCTCACCAGGCCTCGGAGGGTATGGCTATGGCTACACCTTC. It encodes CASSPGLGGYGYGYTF.

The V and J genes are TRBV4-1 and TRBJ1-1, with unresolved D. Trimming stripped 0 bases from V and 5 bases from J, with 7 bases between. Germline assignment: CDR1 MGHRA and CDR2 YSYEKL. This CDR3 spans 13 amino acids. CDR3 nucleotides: TGCGCCAGCAGCCAAGATCGGGGAACTGAAGCTTTCTTT. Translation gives CASSQDRGTEAFF.

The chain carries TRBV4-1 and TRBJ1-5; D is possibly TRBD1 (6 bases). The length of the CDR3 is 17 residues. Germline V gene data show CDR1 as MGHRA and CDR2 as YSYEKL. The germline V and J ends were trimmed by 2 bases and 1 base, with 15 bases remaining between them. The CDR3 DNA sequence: TGCGCCAGCAGCCAAATGGCGGGGGCGTGGAGCAATCAGCCCCAGCATTTT. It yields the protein CASSQMAGAWSNQPQHF.

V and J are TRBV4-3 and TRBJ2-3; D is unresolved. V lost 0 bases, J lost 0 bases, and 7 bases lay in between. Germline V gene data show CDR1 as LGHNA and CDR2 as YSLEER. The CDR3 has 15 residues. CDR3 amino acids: CASSQERRSTDTQYF. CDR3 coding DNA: TGCGCCAGCAGCCAAGAACGGCGGAGCACAGATACGCAGTATTTT.

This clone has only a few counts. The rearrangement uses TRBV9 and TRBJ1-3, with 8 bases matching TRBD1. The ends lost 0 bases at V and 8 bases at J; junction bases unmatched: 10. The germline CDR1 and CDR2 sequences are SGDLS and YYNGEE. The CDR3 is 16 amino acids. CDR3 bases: TGTGCCAGCAGCGTAGAAGCCCCGGACAGGGAACACACCATATATTTT. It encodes CASSVEAPDREHTIYF.

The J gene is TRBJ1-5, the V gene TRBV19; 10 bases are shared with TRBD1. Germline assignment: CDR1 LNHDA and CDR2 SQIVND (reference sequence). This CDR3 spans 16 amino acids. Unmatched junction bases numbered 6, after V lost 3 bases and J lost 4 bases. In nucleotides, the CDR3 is TGTGCCAGTAGTATCAGACAGGGGGCCCAGAATCAGCCCCAGCATTTT. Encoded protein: CASSIRQGAQNQPQHF.

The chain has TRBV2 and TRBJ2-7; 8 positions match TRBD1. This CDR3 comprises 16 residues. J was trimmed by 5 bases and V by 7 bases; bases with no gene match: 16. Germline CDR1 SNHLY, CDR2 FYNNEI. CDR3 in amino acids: CASKKQIPDRVHEQYF. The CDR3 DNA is TGTGCCAGCAAAAAGCAAATCCCGGACAGGGTCCACGAGCAGTACTTC.

The CDR3 is CASSAGLDNSPLHF. The CDR3 DNA reads as TGTGCCAGCAGCGCCGGGTTGGATAATTCACCCCTCCACTTT. The chain carries TRBV6-6 and TRBJ1-6; D not certain. V was trimmed by 6 bases and J by 5 bases, leaving 11 bases between them. The CDR3 length is 14 residues. Germline V gene sequence: CDR1 MNHNY, CDR2 SVGAGI (reference sequence).

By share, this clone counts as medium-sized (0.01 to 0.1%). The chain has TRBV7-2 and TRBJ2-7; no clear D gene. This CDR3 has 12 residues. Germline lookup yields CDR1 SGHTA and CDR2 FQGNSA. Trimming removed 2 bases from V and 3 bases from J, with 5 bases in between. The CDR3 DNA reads TGTGCCAGCAGCTTACAAAACTACGAGCAGTACTTC. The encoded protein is CASSLQNYEQYF.

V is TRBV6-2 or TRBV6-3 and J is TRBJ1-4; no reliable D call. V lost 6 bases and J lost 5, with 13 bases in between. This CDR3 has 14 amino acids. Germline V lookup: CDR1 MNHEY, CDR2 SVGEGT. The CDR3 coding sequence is TGTGCCAGCAGCCCAGATGCCTACAATGAAAAACTGTTTTTT. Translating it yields CASSPDAYNEKLFF.

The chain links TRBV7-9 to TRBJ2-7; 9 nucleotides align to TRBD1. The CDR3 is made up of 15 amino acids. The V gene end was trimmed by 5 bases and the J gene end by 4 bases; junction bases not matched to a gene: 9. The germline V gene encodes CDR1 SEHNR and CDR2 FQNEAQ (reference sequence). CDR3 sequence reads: CASSERQGGNYEQYF. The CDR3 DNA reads TGTGCCAGCAGCGAGCGACAGGGGGGGAATTACGAGCAGTACTTC.

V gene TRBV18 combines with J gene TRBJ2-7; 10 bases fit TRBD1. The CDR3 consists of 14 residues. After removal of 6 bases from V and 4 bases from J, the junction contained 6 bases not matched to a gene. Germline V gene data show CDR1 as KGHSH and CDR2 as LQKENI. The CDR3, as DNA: TGTGCCAGCTCCCCCGGACAGGGGGTTTACGAGCAGTACTTC. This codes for CASSPGQGVYEQYF. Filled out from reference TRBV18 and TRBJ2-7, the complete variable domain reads NAGVMQNPRHLVRRRGQEARLRCSPMKGHSHVYWYRQLPEEGLKFMVYLQKENIIDESGMPKERFSAEFPKEGPSILRIQQVVRGDSAAYFCASSPGQGVYEQYFGPGTRLTVT.